Each of the 7 T cell receptor beta chains below was sequenced from the same sample in a study of vaccination effects on CD4 cells after COVID-19. Antigen-specific CD4+ T cells were expanded (with viral peptide pools) by the ViraFEST assay ahead of sequencing. Once cultured for about 9 days, the cells underwent separation to obtain CD4+ T cells. The protocol was immunoSEQ multiplex PCR, while the TCRdb copy is restricted to in-frame clones and leaves out a portion. The data contain around 79,000 clones, 74% of them singletons. Their specific antigens are unknown. The material was CD4+ T cells from PBMCs cultured with HCoV-229E spike peptides, obtained before COVID-19 vaccination. The origin of the receptors is a human donor who received a COVID-19 vaccine.

V usage is TRBV7-2 and J usage is TRBJ2-6, with a weak D call TRBD2 (6 bases). Trimming left V 8 bases short and J 2 bases short, with 22 bases between. The germline V gene has CDR1 SGHTA and CDR2 FQGNSA. CDR3 length: 18 residues. The CDR3 bases are TGTGCCAGCTCCGACGCCGGGGGTATTCGCGCTGGGGCCAACGTCCTGACTTTC. Translation: CASSDAGGIRAGANVLTF.

This clone came up a few times. The CDR3 DNA is TGTGCCAGCAGCTTACAGGGGGTCAAAAACATTCAGTACTTC. Protein: CASSLQGVKNIQYF. The chain recombines TRBV7-2 with TRBJ2-4; TRBD1 matches 7 bases. In germline, CDR1 is SGHTA, CDR2 FQGNSA. V was clipped by 2 bases and J by 3 bases; unmatched bases: 1. The CDR3 length is 14 residues.

J is TRBJ2-2 and V is TRBV29-1, with D unclear. The CDR3 runs 13 residues. Germline lookup yields CDR1 SQVTM and CDR2 ANQGSEA. V shed 6 bases and J shed 4 bases, with 12 bases lying between them. CDR3 DNA: TGCAGCGTCCCCACCCAGAGCACCGGGGAGCTGTTTTTT. Translating it yields CSVPTQSTGELFF.

This clone came up a few times. This chain joins TRBV7-2 and TRBJ1-6; D ambiguous. Trimming stripped 2 bases from V and 7 bases from J, with 9 bases between. Germline assignment: CDR1 SGHTA and CDR2 FQGNSA. This CDR3 spans 14 amino acids. The CDR3: CASSLIPGNSPLHF. CDR3 in DNA: TGTGCCAGCAGCTTAATCCCGGGGAATTCACCCCTCCACTTT.

This chain connects TRBV18 to TRBJ1-4; 9 bases match TRBD1. The CDR3 runs to 17 residues. V dropped 3 bases and J dropped 8; count of bases not matched to a gene: 13. The germline V gene has CDR1 KGHSH and CDR2 LQKENI. CDR3 in amino acids: CASSPRRTGAGSEKLFF. For the CDR3, the DNA is TGTGCCAGCTCACCGCGACGGACAGGGGCAGGGAGCGAAAAACTGTTTTTT.

The rearrangement links TRBV7-5 to TRBJ1-2; TRBD1, the table's D call, was not compared with the DNA. TRBV7-5 is a pseudogene segment. CDR3 length: 16 amino acids. The CDR3 region is CARVRGGSRPNYGYTF. In DNA form, the CDR3 reads TGTGCCAGAGTCAGAGGGGGCTCACGGCCTAACTATGGCTACACCTTC.

This clone was detected only a few times. This chain uses TRBV18 with TRBJ1-1, with no clear D. V lost 3 bases to trimming and J lost 0 bases, with 5 bases between them. This CDR3 region has 13 residues. Per the germline V gene, CDR1 is KGHSH and CDR2 is LQKENI. The CDR3 nucleotides are TGTGCCAGCTCACCCGACTTGAACACTGAAGCTTTCTTT. Protein sequence: CASSPDLNTEAFF.